Shown below are 32 T cell receptor beta chains from a single sample sequenced in a study of cytomegalovirus exposure and HLA in healthy donors (dated by TCRdb to about 2017). The library was obtained by the immunoSEQ multiplex PCR assay. A mixture of 60 forward primers for TCR Vbeta segments and 13 reverse primers for TCR Jbeta segments was used in the multiplex PCR. Sourced from immuneACCESS, this table was stored by TCRdb with only in-frame sequences that have V and J called. A share of the clones is absent; for the studies checked, an unresolved V gene accounts for under half, and the remainder has no known explanation. For this sample there are under 200,000 clones; just under 80% appear just once. The leading ten clones occupy under 1.5% of the sample. Input material: PBMCs. These receptor sequences come from a man aged 30-40 years in good health and CMV-seronegative.

This sequence joins TRBV4-3 and TRBJ1-1, with unresolved D. Trimming left V 0 bases short and J 1 base short, with 12 bases between. The CDR3 loop spans 16 amino acids. In germline, CDR1 is LGHNA, CDR2 YSLEER. CDR3: CASSQDADSSNTEAFF. DNA of the CDR3: TGCGCCAGCAGCCAAGATGCGGACTCCTCGAACACTGAAGCTTTCTTT.

Turning to this clone: Within the sample, other DNA sequences also encode this same CDR3. The J gene is TRBJ2-3, the V gene TRBV7-3, with D perhaps TRBD1 (7 bases). V shed 3 bases and J shed 6 bases, with 10 bases lying between them. The V gene's germline CDR1 is SGHTA and CDR2 FQGTGA. There are 13 residues in the CDR3. CDR3 in DNA: TGTGCCAGCAGCTTGGCAGGGGGGGATACGCAGTATTTT. This gives the protein CASSLAGGDTQYF.

The rearrangement uses TRBV4-1 and TRBJ2-2; D call uncertain. CDR3 length equals 16 residues. Per the germline V gene, CDR1 is MGHRA and CDR2 is YSYEKL. The V gene lost 0 bases and the J gene lost 4 bases, with 12 bases spanning the gap. Written as DNA, the CDR3 is TGCGCCAGCAGCCAAGAGGCCCAGCGTCGCACCGGGGAGCTGTTTTTT. Protein product: CASSQEAQRRTGELFF.

This chain links TRBV11-2 with TRBJ2-7; 9 bases map to TRBD2. Trimming cost V 7 bases and J 6 bases; bases outside gene matches: 7. Germline CDR1 reads SGHAT; CDR2 reads FQNNGV. This CDR3 has 13 residues. The CDR3 DNA follows: TGTGCCAGCAACAACGCGGGAGGGACCGAGCAGTACTTC. Translating gives CASNNAGGTEQYF.

The chain employs TRBV29-1 and TRBJ2-1; tentative D call: TRBD2 (5 bases). The V end was cut by 1 base, the J end by 6 bases, with 16 bases between. CDR1 SQVTM and CDR2 ANQGSEA come from the germline V gene. The CDR3 spans 15 residues. The CDR3 bases are TGCAGCGTTGAAGTCGGCCTAGCTCTCTCCAATGAGCAGTTCTTC. Translating gives CSVEVGLALSNEQFF.

V is TRBV7-2 and J is TRBJ1-2, with 7 bases aligning to TRBD1. CDR1 SGHTA and CDR2 FQGNSA come from the germline V gene. This CDR3 region has 16 residues. Losses at the gene ends were 4 bases for V and 2 bases for J; bases not matched to a gene: 10. CDR3 residues: CASSSTTGLLNYGYTF. The CDR3 nucleotides read TGTGCCAGCAGCTCTACGACAGGGCTTTTAAACTATGGCTACACCTTC.

This rearrangement joins TRBV7-3 to TRBJ1-1; D is ambiguous. V was trimmed by 2 bases and J by 5 bases, leaving 9 bases between them. Per germline, CDR1 SGHTA and CDR2 FQGTGA. The CDR3 loop spans 13 amino acids. The CDR3 DNA follows: TGTGCCAGCAGCTTAGGCGGCAGAACTGAAGCTTTCTTT. Translated, it gives CASSLGGRTEAFF.

The chain joins TRBV6-1 to TRBJ2-5; a weak D match, TRBD1 (5 bases). CDR3 length: 15 amino acids. V lost 4 bases and J lost 5, with 17 bases in between. In germline, CDR1 is MNHNS, CDR2 SASEGT. CDR3 sequence: CASSVQGSNWETQYF. As DNA, the CDR3 is TGTGCCAGCAGTGTTCAGGGAAGTAATTGGGAGACCCAGTACTTC.

This clone was counted between two and nine times. The V gene is TRBV5-1, the J gene TRBJ1-3, with 10 bases lining up with TRBD1. The CDR3 runs to 15 residues. V shed 4 bases and J 4 bases; nucleotides not matched to a gene: 5. CDR1 SGHRS and CDR2 YFSETQ come from the germline V gene. The CDR3 is CASSVGQGLGNTIYF. The CDR3 region has the DNA TGCGCCAGCAGCGTGGGACAGGGGCTAGGAAACACCATATATTTT.

V and J are TRBV4-3 and TRBJ1-4, with 7 nucleotides matching TRBD1. After removal of 1 base from V and 3 bases from J, the junction contained 8 bases not matched to a gene. Germline values: CDR1 LGHNA, CDR2 YSLEER. This CDR3 has 17 residues. The DNA for the CDR3 is TGCGCCAGCAGCCAAGGGGTACAGGGGTTGGCTAATGAAAAACTGTTTTTT. It yields the protein CASSQGVQGLANEKLFF.

The CDR3 DNA reads as TGTGCCAGCAGTTCCGAGTCTGGCACCGGGGAGCTGTTTTTT. It yields the protein CASSSESGTGELFF. The rearrangement uses TRBV7-9 and TRBJ2-2; the D is unclear. V lost 6 bases, J lost 4 bases, and 12 bases lay in between. The V gene's germline CDR1 is SEHNR and CDR2 FQNEAQ (reference sequence). The CDR3 runs 14 residues.

This sequence joins TRBV9 and TRBJ2-2, with 8 bases matching TRBD1. The germline CDR1 and CDR2 sequences are SGDLS and YYNGEE. With 4 bases clipped from V and 10 bases from J, the junction kept 3 bases outside the gene matches. The CDR3 is made up of 12 amino acids. CDR3 protein: CASSRQGPELFF. The CDR3 DNA sequence: TGTGCCAGCAGCAGACAGGGGCCGGAGCTGTTTTTT.

In its sample, this clone was seen once. V gene TRBV2 combines with J gene TRBJ1-3; D may be TRBD1 (5 bases). The CDR3 runs 13 residues. Trimming pared 10 bases from V and 0 bases from J, leaving 10 bases between. Germline loops: CDR1 SNHLY, CDR2 FYNNEI. CDR3: CANRGDSGNTIYF. In nucleotides, the CDR3 is TGTGCCAACCGGGGGGACTCTGGAAACACCATATATTTT.

The genes are TRBV9 and TRBJ1-1; 12 bases align to TRBD1. The CDR3 totals 21 residues. Germline V gives CDR1 SGDLS, CDR2 YYNGEE. The ends lost 3 bases at V and 1 base at J; junction bases unmatched: 19. The CDR3 loop reads CASSALYKAGQGAKTNTEAFF. The CDR3, as DNA: TGTGCCAGCAGCGCACTATATAAAGCGGGACAGGGGGCGAAGACGAACACTGAAGCTTTCTTT. Based on the CDR3 plus reference TRBV9 and TRBJ1-1, the full variable domain is DSGVTQTPKHLITATGQRVTLRCSPRSGDLSVYWYQQSLDQGLQFLIQYYNGEERAKGNILERFSAQQFPDLHSELNLSSLELGDSALYFCASSALYKAGQGAKTNTEAFFGQGTRLTVV.

This chain connects TRBV10-2 to TRBJ2-7; maybe TRBD1 (6 bases). V lost 5 bases to trimming and J lost 2 bases, with 13 bases between them. The CDR3 sequence is 14 residues long. Germline assignment: CDR1 WSHSY and CDR2 SAAADI. CDR3 region: CASSTRDTTYEQYF. Written as DNA, the CDR3 is TGCGCCAGCAGTACCCGGGACACCACCTACGAGCAGTACTTC.

J is TRBJ2-7 and V is TRBV30, with TRBD2 identical over 8 bases. The CDR3 consists of 15 residues. With V trimmed by 3 bases and J by 7 bases, 14 bases remained unmatched. Germline CDR1 GTSNPN, CDR2 SVGIG (reference sequence). CDR3 DNA sequence: TGTGCCTGGAGAGCGGTAGAAGCGGGGGTCACTGAGCAGTACTTC. This codes for CAWRAVEAGVTEQYF.

This chain joins TRBV25-1 and TRBJ1-3; no firm D call. The CDR3 contains 14 residues. Per germline, CDR1 MGHDK and CDR2 SYGVNS. V lost 7 bases and J 2 bases, leaving 12 bases between the germline ends. The CDR3 protein is CASTPNLAGNTIYF. In nucleotides, the CDR3 is TGTGCCAGCACCCCAAACCTAGCTGGAAACACCATATATTTT.

In its sample, this clone was seen a few times. J is TRBJ2-7 and V is TRBV5-1; maybe TRBD1 (6 bases). This CDR3 has 15 amino acids. Germline CDR1 and CDR2: SGHRS and YFSETQ. V was pared by 2 bases and J by 3 bases, with 15 bases between. The CDR3 reads CASSLLGGQFYEQYF. CDR3 sequence (DNA): TGCGCCAGCAGCTTACTGGGCGGACAGTTCTACGAGCAGTACTTC. The full variable domain, its missing parts supplied by reference TRBV5-1 and TRBJ2-7, is KAGVTQTPRYLIKTRGQQVTLSCSPISGHRSVSWYQQTPGQGLQFLFEYFSETQRNKGNFPGRFSGRQFSNSRSEMNVSTLELGDSALYLCASSLLGGQFYEQYFGPGTRLTVT.

This rearrangement joins TRBV7-9 to TRBJ2-7, with D possibly matching TRBD1 (6 bases). The ends were cut back, 1 base at V and 4 bases at J, with 14 bases in the middle. Germline lookup yields CDR1 SEHNR and CDR2 FQNEAQ (reference sequence). The CDR3 spans 15 residues. CDR3 nucleotide sequence: TGTGCCAGCAGCTTAGTCGAGGGGGTGAAATACGAGCAGTACTTC. This gives the protein CASSLVEGVKYEQYF.

About this clone: A read error may account for a junction end that differs from germline. The rearrangement links TRBV10-1 to TRBJ2-7, with a weak D call TRBD2 (6 bases). Germline V CDR1 and CDR2: WNHNN, SYGVQD (reference sequence). The CDR3 sequence is 13 residues long. The CDR3 coding sequence is TGCGCCAGCAGTGAGTCGGGTTCGGACCCGGGAGTCTTC. Translated, it gives CASSESGSDPGVF.

The chain combines TRBV11-2 with TRBJ2-7; TRBD1 matches 8 bases. Germline lookup yields CDR1 SGHAT and CDR2 FQNNGV. The V segment lost 4 bases and the J segment 2 bases; nucleotides outside the gene matches: 10. This CDR3 is 16 amino acids long. CDR3 sequence: CASSYPTGALTYEQYF. The DNA for the CDR3 is TGTGCCAGCAGCTACCCGACAGGGGCCCTGACCTACGAGCAGTACTTC.

The chain is built from TRBV9 and TRBJ2-1, with 8 nucleotides matching TRBD2. J gave up 4 bases and V 3 bases, and 12 bases lay outside the gene matches. The germline CDR1 and CDR2 sequences are SGDLS and YYNGEE. The CDR3 covers 17 residues. In DNA, the CDR3 is TGTGCCAGCAGCGGGGCTAGCGGGTCCGTGGGGTACAATGAGCAGTTCTTC. It specifies CASSGASGSVGYNEQFF.

There are a few counts of this clone. The V call is TRBV6-6, the J call TRBJ1-1; D is undetermined. Germline CDR1 MNHNY, CDR2 SVGAGI (reference sequence). The germline V and J ends were trimmed by 0 bases and 10 bases, with 12 bases remaining between them. The CDR3 covers 13 residues. CDR3 sequence: CASSYSSVETAFF. In DNA, the CDR3 is TGTGCCAGCAGTTACTCGAGTGTGGAGACAGCTTTCTTT.

This clone turned up a few times. The rearrangement joins TRBV18 to TRBJ1-1; 10 bases are a match to TRBD1. This CDR3 spans 15 amino acids. CDR1 is KGHSH and CDR2 is LQKENI in the germline V gene. V trimming: 3 bases; J trimming: 5 bases; junction bases outside the gene matches: 6. CDR3 in DNA: TGTGCCAGCTCACCCCGGGACAGGGGTGGGACTGAAGCTTTCTTT. Its translation: CASSPRDRGGTEAFF.

On this clone: Likely a read error: the CDR3 ends without its conserved phenylalanine or tryptophan. The chain is built from TRBV6-5 and TRBJ1-5, with D possibly being TRBD1 (5 bases). V lost 5 bases to trimming and J lost 0 bases, with 11 bases between them. The CDR3 is 15 amino acids. The germline V gene encodes CDR1 MNHEY and CDR2 SVGAGI. The CDR3, as DNA: TGTGCCAGCAGTCCAGGGCGATATAGCAATCAGCCCCAGCATCTT. It translates to CASSPGRYSNQPQHL.

This rearrangement joins TRBV6-6 to TRBJ1-1; D perhaps matches TRBD1 (6 bases). Per the germline V gene, CDR1 is MNHNY and CDR2 is SVGAGI (reference sequence). Trimming removed 6 bases at V and 0 bases at J, with 14 bases between. The CDR3 is 15 residues long. For the CDR3, the DNA is TGTGCCAGCAGCAACAGGGAACTCATGAACACTGAAGCTTTCTTT. Its translation is CASSNRELMNTEAFF.

The chain carries TRBV6-5 and TRBJ2-5; 10 nucleotides line up with TRBD1. The CDR3 has 13 residues. Germline V gene data show CDR1 as MNHEY and CDR2 as SVGAGI. V dropped 6 bases and J dropped 4; count of bases not matched to a gene: 2. CDR3 sequence reads: CASSRDRGETQYF. The CDR3 DNA is TGTGCCAGCAGCCGGGACAGGGGAGAGACCCAGTACTTC.

This chain links TRBV4-3 with TRBJ2-1; TRBD1 agrees at 9 bases. CDR1 is LGHNA and CDR2 is YSLEER in the germline V gene. This CDR3 contains 16 residues. V lost 4 bases, J lost 8 bases, and 12 bases stayed unmatched. CDR3 sequence reads: CASSLTGGELGDEQFF. Written as DNA, the CDR3 is TGCGCCAGCAGCCTAACAGGGGGCGAATTGGGCGATGAGCAGTTCTTC.

The chain carries TRBV19 and TRBJ2-5, with 9 bases fitting TRBD1. The germline V gene has CDR1 LNHDA and CDR2 SQIVND (reference sequence). CDR3 length: 16 amino acids. Trimming at V came to 1 base and at J to 5 bases, leaving 8 bases not matched to a gene. The CDR3 region has the DNA TGTGCCAGTAGTATAGGTTCTCGGACAGGGGATGAGACCCAGTACTTC. It specifies CASSIGSRTGDETQYF.

This clone was observed once. This rearrangement joins TRBV19 to TRBJ2-1, with TRBD2 matching 7 bases. V trimming: 3 bases; J trimming: 0 bases; junction bases outside the gene matches: 8. In germline, CDR1 is LNHDA, CDR2 SQIVND (reference sequence). The CDR3 runs to 17 residues. CDR3 nucleotides: TGTGCCAGTAGTATTATGGGGTCGGGGGGCTCCTACAATGAGCAGTTCTTC. This encodes CASSIMGSGGSYNEQFF. Drawing the rest from reference TRBV19 and TRBJ2-1, the complete variable domain is DGGITQSPKYLFRKEGQNVTLSCEQNLNHDAMYWYRQDPGQGLRLIYYSQIVNDFQKGDIAEGYSVSREKKESFPLTVTSAQKNPTAFYLCASSIMGSGGSYNEQFFGPGTRLTVL.

The chain carries TRBV30 and TRBJ2-1, with 11 nucleotides matching TRBD1. This CDR3 has 15 amino acids. V lost 4 bases to trimming and J lost 4 bases; unmatched junction nucleotides: 6. CDR1 and CDR2 (germline): GTSNPN, SVGIG (reference sequence). CDR3 DNA sequence: TGTGCCTGGACCCGGACAGGGGGCCTGTACAATGAGCAGTTCTTC. Amino acids: CAWTRTGGLYNEQFF.

J is TRBJ2-1 and V is TRBV10-2; possible D gene TRBD2, 6 bases. Germline V CDR1 and CDR2: WSHSY, SAAADI. The CDR3 has 14 amino acids. V lost 8 bases and J lost 3, with 14 bases in between. Written as DNA, the CDR3 is TGCGCCAGCTACCTACGACTAGGCTACAATGAGCAGTTCTTC. Protein product: CASYLRLGYNEQFF.